The text below deals with one TCR beta chain. Under the authors' procedure: Estimated nucleated cell counts came from reference gene primer amplification. Clones were sequenced by immunoSEQ multiplex PCR, and TCRdb holds only the in-frame ones, with some missing. Clonal size and the V and J genes are those of that table, whereas D and trimming came from the DNA. Seen here are 70,000 to 85,000 clones, around 87% observed once, and the top ten hold around 2.9%. This sample was included in a study of blood T cell repertoires in COVID-19. Study-level background: T cells, B-cell-depleted T cells, or PBMCs provided the cDNA or gDNA that served as material.

The specimen was peripheral blood. The TCR comes from a woman aged 45-65 years with active or convalescent COVID-19.

CDR3 sequence: CSVSGGPSSYEQYF. Here the CDR3 DNA reads TGCAGCGTGAGCGGGGGGCCATCTTCCTACGAGCAGTACTTC. J is TRBJ2-7 and V is TRBV29-1; 9 nucleotides line up with TRBD2. The CDR3 has 14 amino acids. Trimming cost V 6 bases and J 1 base; bases outside gene matches: 7. In germline, CDR1 is SQVTM, CDR2 ANQGSEA.